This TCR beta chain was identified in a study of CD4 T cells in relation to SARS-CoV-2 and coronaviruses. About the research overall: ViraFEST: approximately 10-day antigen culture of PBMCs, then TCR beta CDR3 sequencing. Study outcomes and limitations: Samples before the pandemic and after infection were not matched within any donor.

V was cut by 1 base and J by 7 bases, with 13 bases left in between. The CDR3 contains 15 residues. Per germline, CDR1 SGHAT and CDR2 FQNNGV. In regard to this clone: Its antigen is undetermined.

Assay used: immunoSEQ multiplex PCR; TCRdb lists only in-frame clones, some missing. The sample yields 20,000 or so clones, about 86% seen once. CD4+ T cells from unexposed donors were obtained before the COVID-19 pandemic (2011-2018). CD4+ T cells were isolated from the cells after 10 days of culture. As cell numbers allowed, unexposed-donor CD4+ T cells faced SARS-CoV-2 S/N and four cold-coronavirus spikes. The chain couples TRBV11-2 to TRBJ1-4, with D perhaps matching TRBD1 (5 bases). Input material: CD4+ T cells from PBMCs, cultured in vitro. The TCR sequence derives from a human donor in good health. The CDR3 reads CASSLVSGLGEKLFF. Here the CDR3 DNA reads TGTGCCAGCAGCTTAGTTTCAGGGTTAGGTGAAAAACTGTTTTTT.